The entry below describes one TCR beta chain. What it recognizes is unknown. The data belong to a study of T cell responses to AZD1222 COVID-19 vaccine. Generated by immunoSEQ multiplex PCR, the TCRdb table keeps only in-frame clones and is missing some. The repertoire holds 200,000 or so clones, with 85% to 95% as singletons. Whole-study findings and limits: Mostly white British, mostly female donors; authors suggested clonal diversity may be underestimated. The study sampled repertoires only after the peak T cell response.

The clonotype comes from an adult in good health. The sample here was peripheral blood, taken on day 0 of AZD1222 vaccination.

CDR3: CASSIGTYTGELFF. The CDR3 DNA is TGTGCCAGTAGTATAGGGACCTACACCGGGGAGCTGTTTTTT. The chain is built from TRBV19 and TRBJ2-2; D remains ambiguous. There are 14 residues in the CDR3. The ends were cut back, 1 base at V and 3 bases at J, with 6 bases in the middle. The germline CDR1 and CDR2 sequences are LNHDA and SQIVND (reference sequence).